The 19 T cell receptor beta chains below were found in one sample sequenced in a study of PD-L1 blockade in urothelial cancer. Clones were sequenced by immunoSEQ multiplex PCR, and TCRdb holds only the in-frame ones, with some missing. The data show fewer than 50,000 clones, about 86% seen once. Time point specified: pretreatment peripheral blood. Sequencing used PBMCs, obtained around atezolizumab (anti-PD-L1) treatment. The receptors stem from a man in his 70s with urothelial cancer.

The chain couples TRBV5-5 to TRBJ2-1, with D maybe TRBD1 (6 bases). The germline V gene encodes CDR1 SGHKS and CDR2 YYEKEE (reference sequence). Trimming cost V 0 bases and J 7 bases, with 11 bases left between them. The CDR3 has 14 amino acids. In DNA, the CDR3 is TGTGCCAGCAGCTTGGAACAGGGCAGAAATGAGCAGTTCTTC. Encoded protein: CASSLEQGRNEQFF.

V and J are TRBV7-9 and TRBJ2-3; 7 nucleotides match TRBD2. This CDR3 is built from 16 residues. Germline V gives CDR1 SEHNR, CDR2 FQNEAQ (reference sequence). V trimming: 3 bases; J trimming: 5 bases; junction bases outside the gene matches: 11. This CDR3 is CASSLVDAPGGDTQYF. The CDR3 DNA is TGTGCCAGCAGCTTGGTGGACGCCCCGGGGGGAGATACGCAGTATTTT.

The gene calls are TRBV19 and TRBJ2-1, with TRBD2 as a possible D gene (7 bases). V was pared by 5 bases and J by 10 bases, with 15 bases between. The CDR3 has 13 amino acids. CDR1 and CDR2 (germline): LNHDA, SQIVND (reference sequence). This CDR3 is CASSPRTRGEQFF. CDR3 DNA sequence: TGTGCCAGTAGTCCGCGGACTAGGGGGGAGCAGTTCTTC.

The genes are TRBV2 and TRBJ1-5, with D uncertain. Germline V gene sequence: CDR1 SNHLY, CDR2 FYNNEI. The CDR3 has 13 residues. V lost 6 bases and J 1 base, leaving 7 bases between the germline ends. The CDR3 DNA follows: TGTGCCAGCAGAACGACAAGCAATCAGCCCCAGCATTTT. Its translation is CASRTTSNQPQHF.

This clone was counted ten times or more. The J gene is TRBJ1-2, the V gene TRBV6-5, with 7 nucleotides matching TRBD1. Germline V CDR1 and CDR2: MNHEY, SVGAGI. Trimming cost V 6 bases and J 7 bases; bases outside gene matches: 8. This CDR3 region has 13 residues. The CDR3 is CASREQGLAGYTF. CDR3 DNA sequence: TGTGCCAGCAGGGAACAGGGGTTGGCTGGCTACACCTTC.

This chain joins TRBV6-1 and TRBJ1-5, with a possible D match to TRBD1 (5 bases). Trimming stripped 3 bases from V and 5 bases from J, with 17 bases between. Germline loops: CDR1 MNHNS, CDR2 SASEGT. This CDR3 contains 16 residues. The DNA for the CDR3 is TGTGCCAGCAGTGATGCGGCTGGACAAGAAGATCAGCCCCAGCATTTT. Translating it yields CASSDAAGQEDQPQHF.

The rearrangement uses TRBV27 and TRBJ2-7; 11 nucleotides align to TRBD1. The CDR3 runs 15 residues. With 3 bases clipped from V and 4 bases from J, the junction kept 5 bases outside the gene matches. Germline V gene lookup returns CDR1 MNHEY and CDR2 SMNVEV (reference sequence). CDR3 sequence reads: CASSFAGQGGYEQYF. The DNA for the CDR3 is TGTGCCAGCAGTTTCGCGGGACAGGGGGGATACGAGCAGTACTTC.

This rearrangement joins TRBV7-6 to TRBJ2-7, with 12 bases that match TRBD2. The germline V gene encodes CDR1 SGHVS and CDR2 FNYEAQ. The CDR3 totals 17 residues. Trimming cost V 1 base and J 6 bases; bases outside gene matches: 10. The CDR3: CASSLVPSSGGAAEQYF. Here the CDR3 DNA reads TGTGCCAGCAGCTTAGTTCCCTCTAGCGGGGGGGCCGCCGAGCAGTACTTC.

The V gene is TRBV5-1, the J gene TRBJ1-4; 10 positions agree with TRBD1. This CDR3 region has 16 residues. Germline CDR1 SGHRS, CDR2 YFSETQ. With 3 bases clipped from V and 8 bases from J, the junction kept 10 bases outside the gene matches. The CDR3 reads CASSSRGGTGAEKLFF. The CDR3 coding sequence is TGCGCCAGCAGCTCCCGGGGGGGGACAGGGGCCGAAAAACTGTTTTTT.

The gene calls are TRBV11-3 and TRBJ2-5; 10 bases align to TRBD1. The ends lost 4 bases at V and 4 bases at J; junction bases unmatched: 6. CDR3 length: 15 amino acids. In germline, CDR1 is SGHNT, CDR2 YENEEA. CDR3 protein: CASSSGQGGRETQYF. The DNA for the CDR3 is TGTGCCAGCAGCTCCGGACAGGGGGGTAGAGAGACCCAGTACTTC.

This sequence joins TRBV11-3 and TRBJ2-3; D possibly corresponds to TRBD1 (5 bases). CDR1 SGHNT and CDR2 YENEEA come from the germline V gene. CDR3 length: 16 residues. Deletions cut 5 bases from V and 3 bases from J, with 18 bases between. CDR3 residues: CASSPGGMGRTDTQYF. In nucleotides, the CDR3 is TGTGCCAGCAGCCCAGGCGGCATGGGGCGAACAGATACGCAGTATTTT. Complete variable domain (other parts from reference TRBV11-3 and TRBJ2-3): EAGVVQSPRYKIIEKKQPVAFWCNPISGHNTLYWYLQNLGQGPELLIRYENEEAVDDSQLPKDRFSAERLKGVDSTLKIQPAELGDSAVYLCASSPGGMGRTDTQYFGPGTRLTVL.

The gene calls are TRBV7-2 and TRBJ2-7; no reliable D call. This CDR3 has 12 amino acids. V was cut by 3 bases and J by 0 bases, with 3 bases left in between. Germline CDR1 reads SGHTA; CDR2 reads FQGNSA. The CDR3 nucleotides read TGTGCCAGCAGCTTGAGCTCCTACGAGCAGTACTTC. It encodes CASSLSSYEQYF.

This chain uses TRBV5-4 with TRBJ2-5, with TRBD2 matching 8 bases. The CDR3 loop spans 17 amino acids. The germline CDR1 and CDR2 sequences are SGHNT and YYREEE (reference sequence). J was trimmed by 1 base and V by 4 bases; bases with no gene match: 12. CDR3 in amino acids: CASSGGASGPLQETQYF. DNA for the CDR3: TGTGCCAGCAGCGGGGGGGCTAGCGGGCCACTCCAAGAGACCCAGTACTTC.

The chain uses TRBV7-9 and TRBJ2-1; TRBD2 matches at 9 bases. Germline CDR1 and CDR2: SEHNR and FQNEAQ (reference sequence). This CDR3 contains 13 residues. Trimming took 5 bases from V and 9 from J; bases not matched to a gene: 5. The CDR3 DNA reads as TGTGCCAGCAGCCGAGGACTAGCGTTTGAGCAGTTCTTC. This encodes CASSRGLAFEQFF.

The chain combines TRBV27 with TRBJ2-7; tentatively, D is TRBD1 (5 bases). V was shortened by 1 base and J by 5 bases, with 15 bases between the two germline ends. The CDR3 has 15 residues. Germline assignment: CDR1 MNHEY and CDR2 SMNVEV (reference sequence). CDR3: CASSLFGHLLHEQYF. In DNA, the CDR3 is TGTGCCAGCAGTTTATTCGGACACTTACTACACGAGCAGTACTTC.

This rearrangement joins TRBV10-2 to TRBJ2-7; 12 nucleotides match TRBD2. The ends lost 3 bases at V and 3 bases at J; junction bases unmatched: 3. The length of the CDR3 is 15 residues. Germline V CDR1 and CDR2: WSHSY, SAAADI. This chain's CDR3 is CASSEPTSGSYEQYF. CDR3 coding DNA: TGCGCCAGCAGTGAACCGACTAGCGGGAGCTACGAGCAGTACTTC.

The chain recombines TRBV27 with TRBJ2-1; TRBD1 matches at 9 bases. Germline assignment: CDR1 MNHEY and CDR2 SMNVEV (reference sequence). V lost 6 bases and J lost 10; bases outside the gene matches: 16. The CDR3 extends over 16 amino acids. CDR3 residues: CASRPSRTGVPGEQFF. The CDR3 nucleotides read TGTGCCAGCAGGCCAAGTCGGACAGGGGTCCCCGGAGAGCAGTTCTTC.

This CDR3 reads CASSPTRASGEGGELFF. The CDR3 coding sequence is TGTGCCAGCAGCCCGACTAGGGCTAGCGGGGAGGGCGGGGAGCTGTTTTTT. This chain links TRBV7-2 with TRBJ2-2; 9 bases are shared with TRBD2. Trimming removed 5 bases from V and 7 bases from J; junction bases left unmatched: 14. The CDR3 is made up of 17 amino acids. From germline, CDR1 is SGHTA and CDR2 FQGNSA.

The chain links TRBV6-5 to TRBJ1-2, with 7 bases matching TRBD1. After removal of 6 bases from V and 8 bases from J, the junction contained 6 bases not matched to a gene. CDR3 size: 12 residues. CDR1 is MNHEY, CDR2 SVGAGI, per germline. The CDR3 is CASSTGQRGYTF. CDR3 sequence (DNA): TGTGCCAGCAGCACGGGACAGAGAGGCTACACCTTC.